This record concerns one TCR beta chain sequence. Its specificity is unknown. Assay: immunoSEQ multiplex PCR; the TCRdb copy retains only in-frame clones and omits some. The table shows about 48,000 clones, with more than 70% occurring only once. This CDR3 spans 14 amino acids. From germline, CDR1 is SNHLY and CDR2 FYNNEI. V was shortened by 3 bases and J by 1 base, with 9 bases between the two germline ends. The entry originates in a study of OX40 agonist ivuxolimab in advanced cancers. Study context: Among those treated, three patients had partial responses, one with hepatocellular carcinoma and two with cutaneous melanoma.

Overall study findings and caveats: The study did not work out the antigen specificity of the expanded peripheral T cells. Clonal expansion was seen in CD4+ and CD8+ blood T cells by week 6 at 0.1 to 3.0 mg/kg. Among the lowest peripheral clonal expansion occurred in 0.1-3.0 mg/kg partial responders.

The sample here was CD4+ or CD8+ T cells sorted from blood, taken in a trial of the OX40 agonist ivuxolimab. This rearrangement joins TRBV2 to TRBJ1-1; D not resolved. The sequence was obtained from an adult with an advanced solid tumor such as melanoma, head and neck, liver or kidney cancer. The CDR3 DNA reads TGTGCCAGCAGTGATTGGGATTCGAACACTGAAGCTTTCTTT. The encoded protein is CASSDWDSNTEAFF.